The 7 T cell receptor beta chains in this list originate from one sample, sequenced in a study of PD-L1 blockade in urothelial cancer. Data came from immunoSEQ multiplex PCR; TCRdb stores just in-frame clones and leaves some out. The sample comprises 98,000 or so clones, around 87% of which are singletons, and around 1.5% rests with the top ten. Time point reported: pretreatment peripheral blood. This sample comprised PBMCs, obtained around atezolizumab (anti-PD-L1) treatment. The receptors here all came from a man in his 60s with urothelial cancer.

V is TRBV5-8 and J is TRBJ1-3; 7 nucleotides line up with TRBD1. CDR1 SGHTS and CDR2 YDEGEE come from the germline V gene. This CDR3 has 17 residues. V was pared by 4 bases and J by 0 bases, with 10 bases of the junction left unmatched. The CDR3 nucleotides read TGTGCCAGCAGCCGCGGGGACAGCCCTTACTCTGGAAACACCATATATTTT. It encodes CASSRGDSPYSGNTIYF.

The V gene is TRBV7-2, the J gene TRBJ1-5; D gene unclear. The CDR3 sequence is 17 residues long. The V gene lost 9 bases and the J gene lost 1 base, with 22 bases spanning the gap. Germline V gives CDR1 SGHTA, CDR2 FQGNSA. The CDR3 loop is CARPKQLFNSSNQPQHF. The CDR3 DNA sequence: TGTGCCAGACCTAAACAGTTGTTCAACTCCAGCAATCAGCCCCAGCATTTT. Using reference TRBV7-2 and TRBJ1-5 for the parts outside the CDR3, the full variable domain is GAGVSQSPSNKVTEKGKDVELRCDPISGHTALYWYRQSLGQGLEFLIYFQGNSAPDKSGLPSDRFSAERTGGSVSTLTIQRTQQEDSAVYLCARPKQLFNSSNQPQHFGDGTRLSIL.

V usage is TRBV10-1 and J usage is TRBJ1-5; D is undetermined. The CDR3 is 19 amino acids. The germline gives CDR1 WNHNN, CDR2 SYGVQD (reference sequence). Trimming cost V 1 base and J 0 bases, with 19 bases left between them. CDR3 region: CASSEFFRLLGISNQPQHF. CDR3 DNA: TGCGCCAGCAGTGAGTTTTTTAGACTGTTGGGTATTAGCAATCAGCCCCAGCATTTT.

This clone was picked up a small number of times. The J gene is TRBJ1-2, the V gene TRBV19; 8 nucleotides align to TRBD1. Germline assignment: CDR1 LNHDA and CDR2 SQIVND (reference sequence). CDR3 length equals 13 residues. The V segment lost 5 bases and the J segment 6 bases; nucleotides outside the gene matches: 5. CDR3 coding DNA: TGTGCCAGTAGTTGGGACAGGATGGATGGCTACACCTTC. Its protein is CASSWDRMDGYTF.

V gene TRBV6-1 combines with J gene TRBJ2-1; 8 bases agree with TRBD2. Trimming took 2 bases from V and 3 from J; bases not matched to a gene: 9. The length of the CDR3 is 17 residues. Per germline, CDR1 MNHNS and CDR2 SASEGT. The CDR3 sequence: CASSEPPGRGDYNEQFF. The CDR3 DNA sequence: TGTGCCAGCAGTGAACCACCAGGGCGGGGGGACTACAATGAGCAGTTCTTC.

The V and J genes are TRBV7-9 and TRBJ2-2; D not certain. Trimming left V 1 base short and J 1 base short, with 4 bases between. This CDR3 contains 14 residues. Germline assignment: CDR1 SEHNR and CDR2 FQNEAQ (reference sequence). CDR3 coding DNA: TGTGCCAGCAGCTTAGTACAGAACACCGGGGAGCTGTTTTTT. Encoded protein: CASSLVQNTGELFF. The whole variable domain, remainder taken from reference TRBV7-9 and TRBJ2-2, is DTGVSQNPRHKITKRGQNVTFRCDPISEHNRLYWYRQTLGQGPEFLTYFQNEAQLEKSRLLSDRFSAERPKGSFSTLEIQRTEQGDSAMYLCASSLVQNTGELFFGEGSRLTVL.

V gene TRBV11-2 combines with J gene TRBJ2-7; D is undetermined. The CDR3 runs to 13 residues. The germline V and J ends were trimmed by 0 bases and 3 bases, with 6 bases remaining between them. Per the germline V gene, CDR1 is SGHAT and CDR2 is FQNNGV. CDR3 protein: CASSLDPGYEQYF. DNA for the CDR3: TGTGCCAGCAGCTTAGATCCGGGCTACGAGCAGTACTTC.